Included here is one TCR beta chain sequence, with context. Generated by immunoSEQ multiplex PCR, the TCRdb table keeps only in-frame clones and is missing some. The sample carries 470,000 or so clones, about 72% recorded once. The data were taken from a study of shared clonotypes between healthy human individuals. Trimming cost V 2 bases and J 5 bases, with 12 bases left between them. This CDR3 region has 14 residues. From germline, CDR1 is MNHNY and CDR2 SVGAGI (reference sequence). The clonotype comes from a middle-aged woman in good health. Some clones in this sample may be carry-over from other donors' samples. Sample: PBMCs. The chain is built from TRBV6-6 and TRBJ1-1; D possibly corresponds to TRBD1 (6 bases). In DNA form, the CDR3 reads TGTGCCAGCAGTTACGCAGGGGTGGGGACTGAAGCTTTCTTT. This sequence encodes CASSYAGVGTEAFF.